Listed here are 6 T cell receptor beta chains from one sample, sequenced in a study of neoadjuvant anti-PD-1 for oral cavity cancer. Repertoires were generated with immunoSEQ multiplex PCR, while TCRdb's copy carries only in-frame clones and drops some. This sample carries more than 8,500 clones, roughly two thirds of them seen once, and the ten largest clones take approximately 4.7%. The time point was: after neoadjuvant nivolumab, at surgical resection. Sample: PBMCs, taken after nivolumab (anti-PD-1) treatment. Every receptor here comes from a person aged 40-85 years with oral cavity squamous cell carcinoma.

This clone was seen only a few times. The CDR3 sequence is CASSLAGTFMNYGYTF. The CDR3, as DNA: TGTGCCAGCAGCTTAGCGGGTACCTTCATGAACTATGGCTACACCTTC. V usage is TRBV7-9 and J usage is TRBJ1-2; no reliable D call. The CDR3 spans 16 residues. Germline V gene data show CDR1 as SEHNR and CDR2 as FQNEAQ (reference sequence). Trimming shortened V by 0 bases and J by 2 bases, and 13 bases separated the two germline ends.

This clone was seen a few times. The J gene is TRBJ1-4, the V gene TRBV5-8, with TRBD1 matching 7 bases. CDR1 and CDR2 (germline): SGHTS, YDEGEE. This CDR3 comprises 13 residues. After removal of 4 bases from V and 7 bases from J, the junction contained 4 bases not matched to a gene. The DNA of the CDR3 is TGTGCCAGCAGCCAGACAGGGTCTGAAAAACTGTTTTTT. This codes for CASSQTGSEKLFF.

The rearrangement links TRBV5-1 to TRBJ2-7, with 7 bases lining up with TRBD1. This CDR3 is 15 amino acids long. V shed 0 bases and J 2 bases; nucleotides not matched to a gene: 5. Per the germline V gene, CDR1 is SGHRS and CDR2 is YFSETQ. CDR3 DNA: TGCGCCAGCAGCTTGGGTCCGGGACAGACCTACGAGCAGTACTTC. Translated: CASSLGPGQTYEQYF. The whole variable domain, remainder taken from reference TRBV5-1 and TRBJ2-7, is KAGVTQTPRYLIKTRGQQVTLSCSPISGHRSVSWYQQTPGQGLQFLFEYFSETQRNKGNFPGRFSGRQFSNSRSEMNVSTLELGDSALYLCASSLGPGQTYEQYFGPGTRLTVT.

This clone was counted between two and nine times. This chain joins TRBV2 and TRBJ2-5; D might be TRBD1 or TRBD2, each matching 5 bases. The CDR3 consists of 13 residues. Germline V gives CDR1 SNHLY, CDR2 FYNNEI. V lost 6 bases, J lost 1 base, and 9 bases lay in between. The CDR3 nucleotides are TGTGCCAGCAGGAGGGGCCTCCAAGAGACCCAGTACTTC. This gives the protein CASRRGLQETQYF.

Only one count was recorded for this clone. The CDR3 reads CATSRQVSYEQYF. The CDR3 DNA reads as TGTGCCACCAGCAGACAGGTTTCCTACGAGCAGTACTTC. V gene TRBV15 combines with J gene TRBJ2-7, with D hard to call. With 2 bases removed from V and 1 base from J, the gap between germline ends came to 6 bases. The CDR3 is 13 residues long. Germline loops: CDR1 LNHNV, CDR2 YYDKDF (reference sequence).

The chain links TRBV5-6 to TRBJ1-3; D unclear. The CDR3 length is 16 residues. Germline V gene lookup returns CDR1 SGHDT and CDR2 YYEEEE. V lost 3 bases and J 5 bases, leaving 18 bases between the germline ends. This CDR3 is CASSSEGGEDRNTIYF. The CDR3, as DNA: TGTGCCAGCAGCTCGGAGGGTGGGGAAGATCGAAACACCATATATTTT.